This T cell receptor (beta chain) was recovered during a study of blood T cell repertoires in COVID-19. Sequenced by immunoSEQ multiplex PCR; TCRdb stores in-frame clones only, minus some. The repertoire includes roughly 92,000 clones, about nine tenths of them detected once, and roughly 5% sits in the top ten. This CDR3 has 13 residues. Germline assignment: CDR1 MGHDK and CDR2 SYGVNS. Trimming removed 3 bases from V and 8 bases from J, with 11 bases in between. The V and J genes are TRBV25-1 and TRBJ1-5; no clear D gene. Sample: peripheral blood. The receptor's source is a woman aged 80 or older with acute or convalescent COVID-19. CDR3 sequence (DNA): TGTGCCAGCAGTGATGGGCCTTGGGAGCCCCAGCATTTT. This codes for CASSDGPWEPQHF.